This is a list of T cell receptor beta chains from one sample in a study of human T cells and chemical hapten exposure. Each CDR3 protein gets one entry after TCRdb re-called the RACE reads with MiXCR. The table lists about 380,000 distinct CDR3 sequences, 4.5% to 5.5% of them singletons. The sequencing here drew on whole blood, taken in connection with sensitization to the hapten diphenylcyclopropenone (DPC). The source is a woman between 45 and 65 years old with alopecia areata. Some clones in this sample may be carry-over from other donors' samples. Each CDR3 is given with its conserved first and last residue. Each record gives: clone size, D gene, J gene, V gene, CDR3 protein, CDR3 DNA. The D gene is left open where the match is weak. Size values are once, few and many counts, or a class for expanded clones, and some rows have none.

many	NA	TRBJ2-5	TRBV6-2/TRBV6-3	CASSYGRRRQETQYF	TGTGCCAGCAGTTACGGGAGGCGGAGACAAGAGACCCAGTACTTC
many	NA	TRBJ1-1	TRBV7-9	CASSLTQGFNTEAFF	TGTGCCAGCAGCCTAACTCAGGGTTTTAACACTGAAGCTTTCTTT
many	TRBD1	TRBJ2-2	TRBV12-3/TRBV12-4	CASSLTGRNTGELFF	TGTGCCAGCAGTTTGACAGGGCGGAACACCGGGGAGCTGTTTTTT
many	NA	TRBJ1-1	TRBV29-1	CSVGPVRADTEAFF	TGCAGCGTTGGTCCAGTCAGGGCGGACACTGAAGCTTTCTTT
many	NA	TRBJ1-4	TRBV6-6	CASSYHATNEKLFF	TGTGCCAGCAGTTACCATGCAACTAATGAAAAACTGTTTTTT
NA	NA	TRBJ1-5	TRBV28	CASSLLGALYSNQPQHF	TGTGCCAGCAGTTTACTCGGGGCCTTATATAGCAATCAGCCCCAGCATTTT
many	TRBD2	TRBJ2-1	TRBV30	CAWSVGGRSEQFF	TGTGCCTGGAGTGTGGGCGGGAGAAGTGAGCAGTTCTTC
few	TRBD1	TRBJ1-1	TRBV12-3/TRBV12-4	CASRPGSGQAYTEAFF	TGTGCCAGCAGACCTGGCTCGGGACAGGCGTACACTGAAGCTTTCTTT
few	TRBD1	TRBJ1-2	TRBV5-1	CASSFGDRGYGYTF	TGCGCCAGCAGTTTTGGGGACAGGGGCTATGGCTACACCTTC
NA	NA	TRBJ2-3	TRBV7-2	CASMRLTDTQYF	TGTGCCAGCATGCGACTCACAGATACGCAGTATTTT
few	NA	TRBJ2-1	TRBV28	CASSLRGTIGSEQFF	TGTGCCAGCAGTTTAAGGGGTACCATTGGTTCGGAGCAGTTCTTC
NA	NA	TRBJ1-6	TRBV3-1	CASSHARGYYASPHHF	TGTGCCAGCAGCCATGCGAGAGGGTATTATGCTTCACCCCACCACTTT
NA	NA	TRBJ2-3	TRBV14	CASSQGTGRGAADTQYF	TGTGCCAGCAGCCAAGGGACCGGACGGGGGGCCGCAGATACGCAGTATTTT
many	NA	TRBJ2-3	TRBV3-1	CASSQDGLATDTQYF	TGTGCCAGCAGCCAAGATGGGCTAGCTACAGATACGCAGTATTTT
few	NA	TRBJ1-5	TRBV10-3	CAISEQRELTQPQHF	TGTGCCATCAGTGAGCAGCGGGAGTTAACACAGCCCCAGCATTTT
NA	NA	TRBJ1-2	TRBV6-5	CASSPAGDGYTF	TGTGCCAGCAGTCCCGCCGGAGATGGCTACACCTTC
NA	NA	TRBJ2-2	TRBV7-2	CASSLAVGYTGELFF	TGTGCCAGCAGCTTAGCGGTGGGGTACACCGGGGAGCTGTTTTTT
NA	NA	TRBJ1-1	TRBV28	CASSPPPENTEAFF	TGTGCCAGCAGTCCACCCCCAGAGAACACTGAAGCTTTCTTT
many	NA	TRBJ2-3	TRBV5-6	CASSLDRKVTDTQYF	TGTGCCAGCAGCTTGGACAGGAAGGTCACAGATACGCAGTATTTT
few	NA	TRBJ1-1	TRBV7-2	CASSLAGVTNTEAFF	TGTGCCAGCAGCTTAGCGGGGGTGACGAACACTGAAGCTTTCTTT
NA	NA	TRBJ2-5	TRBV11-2	CASSSPGQETQYF	TGTGCCAGCAGCTCCCCGGGACAAGAGACCCAGTACTTC
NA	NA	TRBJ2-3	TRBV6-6	CASSYGGGDTDTQYF	TGTGCCAGCAGTTACGGGGGCGGGGACACAGATACGCAGTATTTT
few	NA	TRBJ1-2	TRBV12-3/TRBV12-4	CASSLEGLYGYTF	TGTGCCAGCAGTTTGGAGGGTCTCTATGGCTACACCTTC
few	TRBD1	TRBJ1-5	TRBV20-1	CSARTGRDQPQHF	TGCAGTGCCCGGACAGGTCGGGATCAGCCCCAGCATTTT
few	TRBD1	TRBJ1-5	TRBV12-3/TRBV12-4	CASSPGQSDQPQHF	TGTGCCAGCAGTCCGGGACAGTCCGATCAGCCCCAGCATTTT
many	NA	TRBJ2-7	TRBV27	CASSQTGANIFYEQYF	TGTGCCAGCAGTCAGACAGGAGCCAATATCTTCTACGAGCAGTACTTC
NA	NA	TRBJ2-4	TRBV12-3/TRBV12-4	CASSSDLAKNIQYF	TGTGCCAGCAGTAGCGACCTAGCCAAAAACATTCAGTACTTC
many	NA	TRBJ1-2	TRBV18	CASFTPDKADGYTF	TGTGCCAGCTTCACCCCCGACAAGGCTGATGGCTACACCTTC
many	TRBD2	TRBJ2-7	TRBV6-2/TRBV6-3	CASSLGLDYYEQYF	TGTGCCAGCAGCCTCGGACTAGACTACTACGAGCAGTACTTC
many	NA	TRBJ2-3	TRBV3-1	CASSQDETGTDTQYF	TGTGCCAGCAGCCAAGATGAGACAGGCACAGATACGCAGTATTTT
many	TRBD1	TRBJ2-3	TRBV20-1	CSALTRGPDTQYF	TGCAGCGCCCTAACTAGGGGGCCAGATACGCAGTATTTT
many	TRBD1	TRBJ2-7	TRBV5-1	CASSLAGTGIPYEQYF	TGCGCCAGCAGCTTGGCAGGGACAGGGATACCCTACGAGCAGTACTTC
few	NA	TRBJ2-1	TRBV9	CASGGGGRDEQFF	TGTGCCAGCGGAGGAGGGGGTAGAGATGAGCAGTTCTTC
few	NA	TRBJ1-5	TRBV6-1	CASSVKIGRFYSNQPQHF	TGTGCCAGCAGTGTAAAAATTGGACGGTTCTATAGCAATCAGCCCCAGCATTTT
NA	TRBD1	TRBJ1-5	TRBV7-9	CASSLWGQGQGPQHF	TGTGCCAGCAGCTTATGGGGACAGGGGCAAGGGCCCCAGCATTTT
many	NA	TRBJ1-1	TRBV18	CASSPDKGDGTEAFF	TGTGCCAGCTCACCGGATAAGGGGGATGGAACTGAAGCTTTCTTT
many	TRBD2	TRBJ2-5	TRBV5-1	CASSLGTSGYETQYF	TGCGCCAGCAGCCTAGGGACTAGCGGGTATGAGACCCAGTACTTC
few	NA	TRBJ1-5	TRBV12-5	CASGSADSRYSNQPQHF	TGTGCTAGTGGTTCGGCGGACAGCCGCTATAGCAATCAGCCCCAGCATTTT
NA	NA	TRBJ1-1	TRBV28	CASRAPGLNTEALF	TGTGCCAGCAGAGCTCCAGGGTTGAACACTGAAGCTCTCTTT
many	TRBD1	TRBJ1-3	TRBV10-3	CAIREPGQDSGNTIYF	TGTGCCATCAGGGAACCGGGACAGGACTCTGGAAACACCATATATTTT
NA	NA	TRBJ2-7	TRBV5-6	CASSLEGPEYF	TGTGCCAGCAGCTTGGAAGGGCCGGAGTACTTC
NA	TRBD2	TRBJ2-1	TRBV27	CASSSGLAGFNEQFF	TGTGCCAGCAGTTCGGGACTAGCAGGGTTCAATGAGCAGTTCTTC
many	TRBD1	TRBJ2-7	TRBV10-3	CAISDRDSSYEQYF	TGTGCCATCAGTGACCGGGACAGCTCCTACGAGCAGTACTTC
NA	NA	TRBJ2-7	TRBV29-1	CSVGPTSSYEQYF	TGCAGCGTTGGACCTACGAGCTCCTACGAGCAGTACTTC
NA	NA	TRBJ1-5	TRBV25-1	CASRETGTDQPQHF	TGTGCCAGCAGGGAGACAGGAACCGATCAGCCCCAGCATTTT
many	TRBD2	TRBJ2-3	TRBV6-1	CASSFLGTSGTDTQYF	TGTGCCAGCAGTTTCCTCGGGACTAGCGGCACAGATACGCAGTATTTT
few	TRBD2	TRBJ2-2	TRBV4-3	CASSQDQAGGFTGELFF	TGCGCCAGCAGCCAAGATCAGGCGGGAGGATTCACCGGGGAGCTGTTTTTT
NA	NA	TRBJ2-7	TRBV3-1	CASSQEPGMTYEQYF	TGTGCCAGCAGCCAAGAACCAGGGATGACCTACGAGCAGTACTTC
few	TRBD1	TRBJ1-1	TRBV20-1	CSASGTGGSGAFF	TGCAGTGCTTCCGGGACAGGGGGTTCGGGAGCTTTCTTT
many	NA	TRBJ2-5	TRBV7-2	CASSLDTQGTQYF	TGTGCCAGCAGCTTAGATACCCAAGGGACCCAGTACTTC
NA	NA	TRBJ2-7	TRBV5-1	CASSLQSHEQYF	TGCGCCAGCAGTCTTCAGAGTCACGAGCAGTACTTC
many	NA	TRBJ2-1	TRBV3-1	CASSQVASAYNEQFF	TGTGCCAGCAGCCAAGTGGCTAGCGCGTACAATGAGCAGTTCTTC
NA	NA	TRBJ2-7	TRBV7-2	CASSPGLRQEQYF	TGTGCCAGCAGCCCGGGACTTAGGCAAGAGCAGTACTTC
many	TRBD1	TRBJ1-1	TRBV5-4	CASSWGAGTANTEAFF	TGTGCCAGCAGCTGGGGGGCCGGGACAGCTAACACTGAAGCTTTCTTT
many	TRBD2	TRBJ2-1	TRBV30	CAWKLAGFSYNEQFF	TGTGCCTGGAAACTAGCGGGATTCTCCTACAATGAGCAGTTCTTC
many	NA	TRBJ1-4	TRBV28	CASSLDATNEKLFF	TGTGCCAGCAGTTTAGACGCAACTAATGAAAAACTGTTTTTT
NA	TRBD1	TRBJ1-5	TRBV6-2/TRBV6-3	CASSLYRGGNQPQHF	TGTGCCAGCAGTCTGTACAGGGGAGGCAATCAGCCCCAGCATTTT
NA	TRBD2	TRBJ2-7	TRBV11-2	CASSSLAGSEQYF	TGTGCCAGCAGTTCCTTAGCGGGGTCCGAGCAGTACTTC
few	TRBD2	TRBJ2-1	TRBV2	CASRGLAGGIEQFF	TGTGCCAGCAGGGGACTAGCGGGGGGGATTGAGCAGTTCTTC